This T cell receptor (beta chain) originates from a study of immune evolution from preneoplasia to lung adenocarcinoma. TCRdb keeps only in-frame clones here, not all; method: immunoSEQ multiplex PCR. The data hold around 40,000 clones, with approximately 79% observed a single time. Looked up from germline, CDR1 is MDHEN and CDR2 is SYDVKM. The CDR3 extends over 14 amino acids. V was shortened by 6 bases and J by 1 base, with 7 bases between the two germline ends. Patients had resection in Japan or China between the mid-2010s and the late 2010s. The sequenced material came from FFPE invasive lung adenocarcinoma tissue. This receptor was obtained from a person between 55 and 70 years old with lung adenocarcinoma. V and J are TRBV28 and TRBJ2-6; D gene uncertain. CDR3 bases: TGTGCCAGCAGAAGCGAATCTGGGGCCAACGTCCTGACTTTC. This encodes CASRSESGANVLTF.